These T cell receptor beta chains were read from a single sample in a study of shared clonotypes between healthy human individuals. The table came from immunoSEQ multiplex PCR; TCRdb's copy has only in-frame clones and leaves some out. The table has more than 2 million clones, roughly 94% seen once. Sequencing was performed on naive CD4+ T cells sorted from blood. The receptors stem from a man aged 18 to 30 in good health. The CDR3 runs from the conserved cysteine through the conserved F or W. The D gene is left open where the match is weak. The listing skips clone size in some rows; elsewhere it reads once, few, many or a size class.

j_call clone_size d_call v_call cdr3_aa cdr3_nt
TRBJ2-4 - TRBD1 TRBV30 CAWSRQGAKNIQYF TGTGCCTGGAGTAGACAGGGGGCCAAAAACATTCAGTACTTC
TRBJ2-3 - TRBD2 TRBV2 CASTFGGGPTDTQYF TGTGCCAGCACCTTCGGGGGGGGGCCCACAGATACGCAGTATTTT
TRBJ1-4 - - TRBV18 CASSPGVAEKLFF TGTGCCAGCTCACCTGGGGTAGCAGAAAAACTGTTTTTT
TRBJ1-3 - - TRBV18 CASSQDLLGRNTIYF TGTGCCAGCTCACAGGACCTGCTGGGGAGAAACACCATATATTTT
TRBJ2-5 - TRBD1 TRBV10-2 CATGQGGYETQYF TGCGCCACCGGACAGGGGGGTTATGAGACCCAGTACTTC
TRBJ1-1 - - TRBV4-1 CASSQIVTEAFF TGCGCCAGCAGCCAAATCGTCACTGAAGCTTTCTTT
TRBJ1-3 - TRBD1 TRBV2 CASSADRGDSGNTIYF TGTGCCAGCAGTGCCGACAGGGGGGACTCTGGAAACACCATATATTTT
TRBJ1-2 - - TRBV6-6 CASSRGEANYGYTF TGTGCCAGCAGTAGGGGGGAAGCTAACTATGGCTACACCTTC
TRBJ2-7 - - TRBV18 CASSPSGQAYEQYF TGTGCCAGCTCACCAAGCGGACAAGCATACGAGCAGTACTTC
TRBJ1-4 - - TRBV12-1 CAIVGQKFNEKLFF TGTGCCATCGTCGGACAGAAATTTAATGAAAAACTGTTTTTT
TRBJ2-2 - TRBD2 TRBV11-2 CASSSWTSNTGELFF TGTGCCAGCAGCTCTTGGACTAGTAACACCGGGGAGCTGTTTTTT
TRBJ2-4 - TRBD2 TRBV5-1 CASSLGGTSGGNIQYF TGCGCCAGCAGCTTGGGAGGAACTAGCGGGGGAAACATTCAGTACTTC
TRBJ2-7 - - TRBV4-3 CASSQELGGYEQYF TGCGCCAGCAGCCAAGAGCTAGGCGGCTACGAGCAGTACTTC
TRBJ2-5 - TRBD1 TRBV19 CASSTDRGREETQYF TGTGCCAGTAGTACCGACAGGGGGCGGGAAGAGACCCAGTACTTC
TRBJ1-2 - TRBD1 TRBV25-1 CASSDHKDRPSF TGTGCCAGCAGTGATCATAAGGACAGGCCTTCCTTC
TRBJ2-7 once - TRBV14 CASSSRGWGMEQYF TGTGCCAGCAGCTCCCGAGGGTGGGGAATGGAGCAGTACTTC
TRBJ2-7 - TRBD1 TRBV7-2 CASSLGQGAAYEQYF TGTGCCAGCAGCTTAGGACAGGGGGCTGCCTACGAGCAGTACTTC
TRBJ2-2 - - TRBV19 CASSIFGPGANTGELFF -
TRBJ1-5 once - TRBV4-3 CASSQEHTMGQPQHF TGCGCCAGCAGCCAGGAGCATACTATGGGTCAGCCCCAGCATTTT
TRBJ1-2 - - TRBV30 CAWSARGANYGYTF TGTGCCTGGAGTGCGCGGGGGGCGAACTATGGCTACACCTTC
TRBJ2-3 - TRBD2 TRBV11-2 CASSSDRGGTDTQYF TGTGCCAGCAGCTCGGATCGGGGAGGGACAGATACGCAGTATTTT
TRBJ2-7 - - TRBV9 CASSVAGEGTYEQYF TGTGCCAGCAGCGTAGCGGGAGAGGGAACCTACGAGCAGTACTTC
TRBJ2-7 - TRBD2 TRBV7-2 CASSLRELAGGSWNYEQYF TGTGCCAGCAGTCTCAGAGAACTAGCGGGAGGGAGTTGGAACTACGAGCAGTACTTC
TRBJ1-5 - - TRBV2 CASTGQFNQPQHF TGTGCCAGTACTGGACAGTTCAATCAGCCCCAGCATTTT